A single sample gave rise to the 18 T cell receptor beta chains below, sequenced in a study of blood T cell repertoires in COVID-19. Here immunoSEQ multiplex PCR was the method, and the copy in TCRdb shows in-frame clones only, minus some. The data hold about 250,000 clones, with over 65% observed a single time. Sequenced material: peripheral blood. The source of these receptors is a woman older than 75 with acute or convalescent COVID-19.

V is TRBV5-1 and J is TRBJ2-7, with a tentative D call TRBD1 (5 bases). CDR1 is SGHRS, CDR2 YFSETQ, per germline. The germline V and J ends were trimmed by 0 bases and 7 bases, with 11 bases remaining between them. The CDR3 runs 13 residues. Written as DNA, the CDR3 is TGCGCCAGCAGCTTGGAAGGGGCGGCGGAGCAGTACTTC. Its translation is CASSLEGAAEQYF. The full variable domain, in which reference TRBV5-1 and TRBJ2-7 provide the parts outside the CDR3, is KAGVTQTPRYLIKTRGQQVTLSCSPISGHRSVSWYQQTPGQGLQFLFEYFSETQRNKGNFPGRFSGRQFSNSRSEMNVSTLELGDSALYLCASSLEGAAEQYFGPGTRLTVT.

The V gene is TRBV19, the J gene TRBJ1-2; D may be TRBD1 (6 bases). The CDR3 extends over 15 amino acids. Trimming stripped 10 bases from V and 1 base from J, with 19 bases between. Germline V CDR1 and CDR2: LNHDA, SQIVND (reference sequence). As DNA, the CDR3 is TGTGCCACTCTCGTTCGGCAGGGGAGTAACTATGGCTACACCTTC. Its protein is CATLVRQGSNYGYTF.

In this sample, this clone turned up a few times. The chain employs TRBV6-2 or TRBV6-3 and TRBJ1-1; D remains ambiguous. The CDR3 runs 14 residues. V gave up 0 bases and J gave up 4 bases, with 9 bases separating them. CDR1 and CDR2 from the germline V gene are MNHEY and SVGEGT. CDR3 bases: TGTGCCAGCAGTTACTCGTTGGCGGGCACTGAAGCTTTCTTT. Translated, it gives CASSYSLAGTEAFF.

The rearrangement links TRBV5-1 to TRBJ2-6, with a possible D match to TRBD2 (6 bases). Trimming stripped 0 bases from V and 3 bases from J, with 10 bases between. Germline V gene data show CDR1 as SGHRS and CDR2 as YFSETQ. This CDR3 is 16 amino acids long. CDR3 DNA: TGCGCCAGCAGCTTGGATGCGGGGCATGGGGCCAACGTCCTGACTTTC. It specifies CASSLDAGHGANVLTF.

A single count supports this clone. The chain has TRBV10-3 and TRBJ1-6; the match to TRBD1 covers 10 bases. V gave up 7 bases and J gave up 8 bases; unmatched junction bases: 5. Looked up from germline, CDR1 is ENHRY and CDR2 is SYGVKD. The CDR3 consists of 14 residues. The CDR3 spells CAITEGQGHSPLHF. CDR3 DNA: TGTGCCATCACGGAGGGACAGGGGCATTCACCCCTCCACTTT.

The chain has TRBV5-1 and TRBJ2-4, with 8 bases that match TRBD1. The CDR3 extends over 16 amino acids. V was pared by 4 bases and J by 0 bases, with 6 bases of the junction left unmatched. CDR1 and CDR2 (germline): SGHRS, YFSETQ. The CDR3 DNA follows: TGCGCCAGCAGCCTCCGGACAGGGCTAGCCAAAAACATTCAGTACTTC. Amino acid sequence: CASSLRTGLAKNIQYF.

This sequence joins TRBV6-5 and TRBJ1-1; D gene uncertain. V lost 5 bases and J 0 bases, leaving 13 bases between the germline ends. CDR1 and CDR2 from the germline V gene are MNHEY and SVGAGI. The CDR3 has 15 amino acids. The CDR3 here is CASSPEGGMNTEAFF. The CDR3 DNA reads as TGTGCCAGCAGTCCCGAGGGAGGAATGAACACTGAAGCTTTCTTT.

The rearrangement joins TRBV19 to TRBJ2-1; 7 nucleotides match TRBD1. The CDR3 covers 14 residues. With V trimmed by 8 bases and J by 2 bases, 6 bases remained unmatched. Per the germline V gene, CDR1 is LNHDA and CDR2 is SQIVND (reference sequence). This chain's CDR3 is CASGNRGTYNEQFF. As DNA, the CDR3 is TGTGCCAGTGGTAACAGGGGAACCTACAATGAGCAGTTCTTC.

The chain couples TRBV5-4 to TRBJ2-3; 11 nucleotides match TRBD1. The CDR3 runs 14 residues. Losses at the gene ends were 2 bases for V and 6 bases for J; bases not matched to a gene: 2. Germline V gives CDR1 SGHNT, CDR2 YYREEE (reference sequence). CDR3 sequence: CASSFGQGADTQYF. The CDR3 bases are TGTGCCAGCAGCTTTGGACAGGGGGCGGATACGCAGTATTTT.

This clone was seen a handful of times. The CDR3 DNA reads TGTGCCAGCAGTACACTACAGGGCTCCGAGGGTGCTTTCTTT. It is translated as CASSTLQGSEGAFF. The chain couples TRBV6-5 to TRBJ1-1; D perhaps matches TRBD1 (6 bases). There are 14 residues in the CDR3. Germline CDR1 MNHEY, CDR2 SVGAGI. V was clipped by 5 bases and J by 11 bases, with 21 bases between them.

The chain has TRBV7-9 and TRBJ2-1; 8 bases align to TRBD2. V shed 3 bases and J 4 bases; nucleotides not matched to a gene: 8. Germline CDR1 reads SEHNR; CDR2 reads FQNEAQ (reference sequence). There are 16 residues in the CDR3. The CDR3 spells CASSFLSGGGYNEQFF. The CDR3 region has the DNA TGTGCCAGCAGCTTCCTAAGCGGGGGAGGATACAATGAGCAGTTCTTC.

The sample holds a few counts of this clone. CDR3 sequence reads: CASSPTPQERNTEAFF. For the CDR3, the DNA is TGTGCCAGTAGTCCCACGCCTCAAGAGAGGAACACTGAAGCTTTCTTT. This chain uses TRBV19 with TRBJ1-1, with D unresolved. The CDR3 extends over 16 amino acids. V was pared by 5 bases and J by 1 base, with 17 bases between. Germline V gene lookup returns CDR1 LNHDA and CDR2 SQIVND (reference sequence).

The J gene is TRBJ1-6, the V gene TRBV9; TRBD1 agrees at 8 bases. CDR1 SGDLS and CDR2 YYNGEE come from the germline V gene. V trimming: 2 bases; J trimming: 9 bases; junction bases outside the gene matches: 7. The CDR3 extends over 15 amino acids. The chain's CDR3 is CASSVQGARGSPLHF. In DNA form, the CDR3 reads TGTGCCAGCAGCGTCCAGGGGGCTAGGGGTTCACCCCTCCACTTT.

The genes are TRBV2 and TRBJ1-2; no reliable D call. Looked up from germline, CDR1 is SNHLY and CDR2 is FYNNEI. The CDR3 covers 12 residues. V gave up 4 bases and J gave up 4 bases, with 7 bases separating them. CDR3 nucleotide sequence: TGTGCCAGCAGTGGTGTCCTCTATGGCTACACCTTC. Translated, it gives CASSGVLYGYTF. Full variable domain (remainder filled in from reference TRBV2 and TRBJ1-2): EPEVTQTPSHQVTQMGQEVILRCVPISNHLYFYWYRQILGQKVEFLVSFYNNEISEKSEIFDDQFSVERPDGSNFTLKIRSTKLEDSAMYFCASSGVLYGYTFGSGTRLTVV.

This rearrangement joins TRBV6-5 to TRBJ2-1; TRBD1 aligns across 11 bases. The CDR3 covers 14 residues. CDR1 MNHEY and CDR2 SVGAGI come from the germline V gene. The junction had 4 bases not matched to a gene; V was cut back by 4 bases and J by 8 bases. The chain's CDR3 is CASSWTGGRDEQFF. The CDR3 DNA sequence: TGTGCCAGCAGTTGGACAGGGGGCCGCGATGAGCAGTTCTTC.

This clone was picked up a small number of times. The chain joins TRBV2 to TRBJ1-6; 7 bases map to TRBD1. Trimming cost V 6 bases and J 5 bases; bases outside gene matches: 4. There are 14 residues in the CDR3. Germline V gives CDR1 SNHLY, CDR2 FYNNEI. CDR3 in DNA: TGTGCCAGCAGACAGGGGAGGAATAATTCACCCCTCCACTTT. Its translation: CASRQGRNNSPLHF.

The V call is TRBV6-1, the J call TRBJ2-7, with TRBD2 matching 12 bases. The CDR3 is made up of 15 amino acids. Germline CDR1 reads MNHNS; CDR2 reads SASEGT. The trim removed 2 bases at V and 5 bases at J, leaving 4 bases unmatched. The CDR3 spells CASSERLAGAHEQYF. The CDR3 DNA reads as TGTGCCAGCAGTGAACGACTAGCGGGAGCACACGAGCAGTACTTC.

V usage is TRBV7-2 and J usage is TRBJ1-1, with D possibly being TRBD1 (5 bases). The V end was cut by 10 bases, the J end by 1 base, with 13 bases between. Germline CDR1 reads SGHTA; CDR2 reads FQGNSA. This CDR3 spans 13 amino acids. The chain's CDR3 is CATKEGKNTEAFF. Here the CDR3 DNA reads TGTGCCACCAAGGAGGGGAAGAACACTGAAGCTTTCTTT. Drawing the rest from reference TRBV7-2 and TRBJ1-1, the complete variable domain is GAGVSQSPSNKVTEKGKDVELRCDPISGHTALYWYRQSLGQGLEFLIYFQGNSAPDKSGLPSDRFSAERTGGSVSTLTIQRTQQEDSAVYLCATKEGKNTEAFFGQGTRLTVV.